A single sample gave rise to the 28 T cell receptor beta chains below, sequenced in a study of T cells after yellow fever vaccination. TCRdb re-called the 5' RACE reads through MiXCR, storing one row per CDR3 protein. The repertoire holds around 65,000 distinct CDR3 sequences, with 5.9% as singletons. Here the sequenced sample was CD4+ T cells sorted from PBMCs, taken around 15 days after the first yellow fever vaccination. Receptors originate from a man aged 18-30 years who received the YFV17D yellow fever vaccine.

This clonotype was seen ten or more times. The chain recombines TRBV29-1 with TRBJ2-7; D unresolved. V was clipped by 5 bases and J by 5 bases, with 10 bases between them. CDR1 SQVTM and CDR2 ANQGSEA come from the germline V gene. The CDR3 spans 11 residues. CDR3 amino acids: CSVLVGNEQYV. The CDR3 region has the DNA TGCAGCGTTCTGGTTGGTAACGAGCAGTACGTC.

This clonotype was counted ten times or more. The rearrangement links TRBV18 to TRBJ2-2; D unclear. The V and J ends lost 8 bases and 4 bases respectively, with 8 bases between them. Germline lookup yields CDR1 KGHSH and CDR2 LQKENI. The CDR3 sequence is 12 residues long. The CDR3 nucleotides read TGTGCCAGCAGTCCACTCACCGGGGAGCTGTTTTTT. This encodes CASSPLTGELFF.

In this sample, this clonotype turned up many times. The chain uses TRBV5-1 and TRBJ2-3; D is unclear. Between the trimmed V and J ends, which lost 3 bases and 7 bases, there was a span of 9 bases. CDR3 length equals 12 residues. Germline V gene lookup returns CDR1 SGHRS and CDR2 YFSETQ. CDR3 protein: CASSSPRNTQYF. The DNA for the CDR3 is TGCGCCAGCAGCTCCCCCAGGAATACGCAGTATTTT.

This clonotype was seen repeatedly, ten times or more. The V and J genes are TRBV7-9 and TRBJ2-3; 8 bases fit TRBD1. V was pared by 5 bases and J by 2 bases, with 6 bases of the junction left unmatched. Germline CDR1 is SEHNR and CDR2 is FQNEAQ (reference sequence). The CDR3 runs to 15 residues. DNA of the CDR3: TGTGCCAGCAGCCGCGGACAGGGAATCACAGATACGCAGTATTTT. Translated: CASSRGQGITDTQYF.

This clonotype was counted ten times or more. This chain uses TRBV11-1 with TRBJ2-1; 8 bases agree with TRBD2. J was trimmed by 5 bases and V by 4 bases; bases with no gene match: 10. In germline, CDR1 is SGHAT, CDR2 FQDESV (reference sequence). The length of the CDR3 is 16 residues. The CDR3 protein is CASSYSTGGVHNEQFF. The CDR3 nucleotides read TGTGCCAGCAGCTACAGCACCGGGGGGGTACACAATGAGCAGTTCTTC.

This clonotype was recorded at least ten times. The chain joins TRBV6-6 to TRBJ2-7; 7 bases are shared with TRBD1. This CDR3 contains 12 residues. The V gene's germline CDR1 is MNHNY and CDR2 SVGAGI (reference sequence). Trimming removed 6 bases from V and 6 bases from J; junction bases left unmatched: 5. DNA for the CDR3: TGTGCCAGCAGCCGGGACAGTCCCGAGCAGTACTTC. This gives the protein CASSRDSPEQYF.

This clonotype was picked up many times. J is TRBJ2-1 and V is TRBV7-3; 8 positions agree with TRBD2. CDR3 length: 17 residues. CDR1 and CDR2 (germline): SGHTA, FQGTGA. The V and J ends lost 2 bases and 0 bases, in that order; junction bases with no gene match: 6. CDR3 loop: CASSLRRRGGSYNEQFF. The CDR3 DNA reads as TGTGCCAGCAGCTTACGTCGTCGGGGGGGCTCCTACAATGAGCAGTTCTTC. The full variable domain, rest sourced from reference TRBV7-3 and TRBJ2-1, is GAGVSQTPSNKVTEKGKYVELRCDPISGHTALYWYRQSLGQGPEFLIYFQGTGAADDSGLPNDRFFAVRPEGSVSTLKIQRTERGDSAVYLCASSLRRRGGSYNEQFFGPGTRLTVL.

This clonotype was counted at least ten times. The CDR3 sequence is CASSPPGQVEIYKPRETQYF. The CDR3 bases are TGCGCCAGCAGCCCTCCCGGACAGGTAGAAATATATAAACCAAGGGAGACCCAGTACTTC. The V gene is TRBV4-3, the J gene TRBJ2-5, with 7 bases matching TRBD1. The CDR3 totals 20 residues. The trim removed 4 bases at V and 5 bases at J, leaving 25 bases unmatched. Germline V gene sequence: CDR1 LGHNA, CDR2 YSLEER.

This clonotype occurred many times. V and J are TRBV20-1 and TRBJ1-2, with TRBD1 identical over 8 bases. The CDR3 runs 15 residues. V shed 0 bases and J 5 bases; nucleotides not matched to a gene: 8. Germline CDR1 DFQATT, CDR2 SNEGSKA (reference sequence). The CDR3 protein is CSARDLRGPGYGYTF. In nucleotides, the CDR3 is TGCAGTGCTAGAGATCTCAGGGGGCCCGGGTATGGCTACACCTTC.

Many counts were recorded for this clonotype. The rearrangement links TRBV27 to TRBJ2-2; 7 positions match TRBD1. Trimming took 6 bases from V and 6 from J; bases not matched to a gene: 10. Germline CDR1 MNHEY, CDR2 SMNVEV (reference sequence). This CDR3 spans 15 amino acids. The CDR3 DNA is TGTGCCAGCAGGGGGAGACAGGGAAAGGCCGGGGAGCTGTTTTTT. Protein product: CASRGRQGKAGELFF.

This clonotype was detected ten times or more. This chain connects TRBV18 to TRBJ1-1; D is perhaps TRBD1 (5 bases). Germline V CDR1 and CDR2: KGHSH, LQKENI. CDR3 length equals 13 residues. V shed 10 bases and J shed 5 bases, with 17 bases lying between them. The CDR3 loop reads CATRVGENTEAFF. In nucleotides, the CDR3 is TGTGCCACCCGCGTGGGGGAAAATACTGAAGCTTTCTTT.

This clonotype was seen a handful of times. J is TRBJ2-2 and V is TRBV10-3; 9 bases match TRBD1. This CDR3 is built from 16 residues. The V gene's germline CDR1 is ENHRY and CDR2 SYGVKD. V shed 3 bases, J shed 4 bases, and the junction held 6 bases outside the gene matches. The CDR3, as DNA: TGTGCCATCAGTGACTACGACAGGGGGAGCACCGGGGAGCTGTTTTTT. As protein: CAISDYDRGSTGELFF.

This clonotype was observed many times. The chain is built from TRBV5-1 and TRBJ2-5; TRBD2 is a possible D gene (5 bases). V was cut by 1 base and J by 5 bases, with 12 bases left in between. The V gene's germline CDR1 is SGHRS and CDR2 YFSETQ. This CDR3 spans 14 amino acids. The CDR3 coding sequence is TGCGCCAGCAGCTTGAATGTCGGGGTTGAGACCCAGTACTTC. As protein: CASSLNVGVETQYF.

This clonotype came up many times. The chain is built from TRBV29-1 and TRBJ2-5, with D tentatively TRBD1 (6 bases). Germline lookup yields CDR1 SQVTM and CDR2 ANQGSEA. The CDR3 runs to 12 residues. Trimming pared 3 bases from V and 4 bases from J, leaving 9 bases between. The CDR3 loop is CSVDRGGETQYF. The DNA of the CDR3 is TGCAGCGTTGATCGAGGGGGAGAGACCCAGTACTTC.

This clonotype was found many times. The chain has TRBV7-2 and TRBJ2-7; TRBD1 matches at 11 bases. Germline CDR1 and CDR2: SGHTA and FQGNSA. J was trimmed by 3 bases and V by 2 bases; bases with no gene match: 3. The CDR3 totals 15 residues. In DNA form, the CDR3 reads TGTGCCAGCAGCTTATCCGGGACAGGGGGCTACGAGCAGTACTTC. This translates into CASSLSGTGGYEQYF.

This clonotype was recorded many times. The J gene is TRBJ1-4, the V gene TRBV5-4; perhaps TRBD1 as D (6 bases). CDR3 length: 14 residues. Germline V gives CDR1 SGHNT, CDR2 YYREEE (reference sequence). Trimming pared 3 bases from V and 4 bases from J, leaving 10 bases between. Here the CDR3 reads CASSSGQNNEKLFF. The CDR3 region has the DNA TGTGCCAGCAGCTCGGGACAAAATAATGAAAAACTGTTTTTT.

This chain connects TRBV5-4 to TRBJ2-1; the D is unclear. The V gene lost 5 bases and the J gene lost 0 bases, with 12 bases spanning the gap. Germline V gene lookup returns CDR1 SGHNT and CDR2 YYREEE (reference sequence). This CDR3 has 15 amino acids. CDR3 residues: CASRRDRSSYNEQFF. The CDR3 DNA reads as TGTGCCAGCAGGAGAGACCGAAGCTCCTACAATGAGCAGTTCTTC.

This clonotype was recorded many times. V is TRBV12-3 or TRBV12-4 and J is TRBJ2-7; 7 bases fit TRBD1. V dropped 5 bases and J dropped 0; count of bases not matched to a gene: 10. The CDR3 loop spans 16 amino acids. The CDR3 nucleotides read TGTGCCAGCAGTCTCAACAGGGGACATTACTCCTACGAGCAGTACTTC. Residues: CASSLNRGHYSYEQYF.

This clonotype was picked up many times. The chain recombines TRBV9 with TRBJ1-2; no reliable D call. Germline lookup yields CDR1 SGDLS and CDR2 YYNGEE. The CDR3 consists of 12 residues. Trimming cost V 3 bases and J 7 bases, with 10 bases left between them. CDR3: CASSGQGSGYTF. The CDR3 DNA is TGTGCCAGCAGCGGTCAAGGGTCTGGCTACACCTTC. The full variable domain, in which reference TRBV9 and TRBJ1-2 provide the parts outside the CDR3, is DSGVTQTPKHLITATGQRVTLRCSPRSGDLSVYWYQQSLDQGLQFLIQYYNGEERAKGNILERFSAQQFPDLHSELNLSSLELGDSALYFCASSGQGSGYTFGSGTRLTVV.

This clonotype was found many times. The chain employs TRBV5-1 and TRBJ2-3; 7 bases fit TRBD1. Germline V CDR1 and CDR2: SGHRS, YFSETQ. The CDR3 contains 15 residues. The V gene end was trimmed by 0 bases and the J gene end by 3 bases; junction bases not matched to a gene: 4. CDR3 residues: CASSLGQGETDTQYF. DNA of the CDR3: TGCGCCAGCAGCTTGGGACAGGGTGAGACAGATACGCAGTATTTT.

This clonotype has at least ten counts. The rearrangement links TRBV6-5 to TRBJ1-5, with 8 bases lining up with TRBD1. CDR1 and CDR2 (germline): MNHEY, SVGAGI. The CDR3 loop spans 14 amino acids. The junction had 2 bases not matched to a gene; V was cut back by 0 bases and J by 7 bases. CDR3 coding DNA: TGTGCCAGCAGTTACTCGGACAGGGCCCAGCCCCAGCATTTT. Translating it yields CASSYSDRAQPQHF.

This clonotype was recorded at least ten times. This rearrangement joins TRBV7-2 to TRBJ1-5; D is undetermined. The germline V and J ends were trimmed by 3 bases and 3 bases, with 9 bases remaining between them. CDR1 and CDR2 from the germline V gene are SGHTA and FQGNSA. The CDR3 covers 14 residues. The CDR3 sequence: CASSFTGPNQPQHF. Written as DNA, the CDR3 is TGTGCCAGCAGCTTTACCGGGCCCAATCAGCCCCAGCATTTT.

This clonotype was observed a handful of times. The chain recombines TRBV20-1 with TRBJ2-7; D call uncertain. The CDR3 is 12 amino acids. V was clipped by 2 bases and J by 0 bases, with 5 bases between them. Germline loops: CDR1 DFQATT, CDR2 SNEGSKA (reference sequence). The CDR3 is CSARRSSYEQYF. CDR3 nucleotide sequence: TGCAGTGCTAGACGGAGCTCCTACGAGCAGTACTTC.

This clonotype was detected many times. V usage is TRBV7-3 and J usage is TRBJ2-1, with D maybe TRBD2 (5 bases). The V gene lost 2 bases and the J gene lost 9 bases, with 8 bases spanning the gap. The CDR3 runs to 12 residues. Germline CDR1 and CDR2: SGHTA and FQGTGA. The CDR3: CASSLPRAEQFF. The CDR3 nucleotides read TGTGCCAGCAGCTTACCGAGGGCTGAGCAGTTCTTC.

This clonotype has at least ten counts. The rearrangement joins TRBV5-1 to TRBJ2-5, with unresolved D. The CDR3 covers 15 residues. Trimming took 6 bases from V and 4 from J, leaving 19 bases between them. Germline lookup yields CDR1 SGHRS and CDR2 YFSETQ. This chain's CDR3 is CASTEGRPSAETQYF. The CDR3 region has the DNA TGCGCCAGCACCGAAGGACGCCCGTCGGCAGAGACCCAGTACTTC. Drawing the rest from reference TRBV5-1 and TRBJ2-5, the complete variable domain is KAGVTQTPRYLIKTRGQQVTLSCSPISGHRSVSWYQQTPGQGLQFLFEYFSETQRNKGNFPGRFSGRQFSNSRSEMNVSTLELGDSALYLCASTEGRPSAETQYFGPGTRLLVL.

This clonotype was seen ten or more times. The chain has TRBV4-2 and TRBJ2-7; D gene unclear. V dropped 1 base and J dropped 5 bases, with 15 bases sitting between them. The CDR3 is 15 amino acids. Per the germline V gene, CDR1 is LGHNA and CDR2 is YNFKEQ. As DNA, the CDR3 is TGTGCCAGCAGCCAAGCTGCTTCGAGGTCTCACGAGCAGTACTTC. This encodes CASSQAASRSHEQYF.

This clonotype was picked up many times. The J gene is TRBJ1-1, the V gene TRBV19; D possibly corresponds to TRBD1 (5 bases). The CDR3 has 16 residues. Germline V gene lookup returns CDR1 LNHDA and CDR2 SQIVND (reference sequence). V was pared by 4 bases and J by 0 bases, with 15 bases between. The CDR3 here is CASSTLGRRMNTEAFF. The CDR3 DNA reads as TGTGCCAGTAGTACCCTGGGACGACGAATGAACACTGAAGCTTTCTTT.

This clonotype was detected ten times or more. V is TRBV14 and J is TRBJ2-3; TRBD1 aligns across 10 bases. Losses at the gene ends were 4 bases for V and 11 bases for J; bases not matched to a gene: 6. This CDR3 region has 13 residues. In germline, CDR1 is SGHDN, CDR2 FVKESK. The CDR3 DNA follows: TGTGCCAGCAGCCGGGACAGGGGTCTGGAGCAGTATTTT. Translation: CASSRDRGLEQYF.